This T cell receptor beta chain was sequenced during a study of shared clonotypes between healthy human individuals. Across the study: Three plates each covered CD4 naive and memory; CD8 naive two, CD8 memory one. Study-level findings and limits: Sharing of clonotypes among donors was expected to vary with sequencing depth. What limited the represented genetic and exposure-history diversity was the small number of donors.

As to this clone: Its antigen is unidentified.

Libraries were prepared by immunoSEQ multiplex PCR; TCRdb keeps only in-frame clonotypes and omits some of them. The table lists about 2 million clones, roughly 94% of them singletons. Only CD45RO-negative cells positively selected for CCR7 counted as naive CD8 cells, so terminally differentiated effector memory CD45RA+ cells were excluded. This clonotype originated in a man younger than 30 in good health. Sequencing was done on a sample of naive CD8+ T cells sorted from blood.

The CDR3 DNA follows: TGTGCCAGCAGCGGGAGCTACAATGAGCAGTTCTTC. Protein product: CASSGSYNEQFF. The chain joins TRBV7-2 to TRBJ2-1; possible D gene TRBD2, 5 bases. The CDR3 is 12 amino acids. Germline CDR1 is SGHTA and CDR2 is FQGNSA. The V end lost 5 bases, the J end lost 3 bases, and 5 bases lay between the germline ends.